The next 9 T cell receptor beta chains were all read from a single sample in a study of T cell repertoires in cytomegalovirus infection. Each CDR3 protein gets one entry after TCRdb re-called the reads with MiXCR. This sample yields about 260,000 distinct CDR3 sequences, of which roughly 13% are seen a single time; 7% to 9.5% belongs to the top ten. Sample: PBMCs. All receptors come from a human donor in good health (CMV status not recorded). Some clones in this sample may be carry-over from other donors' samples.

CDR3 nucleotides: TGTGCCAGCAGTTACGGGTCCGGCCAACGGCTGAACACTGAAGCTTTCTTT. Translating gives CASSYGSGQRLNTEAFF. The rearrangement uses TRBV6-2 or TRBV6-3 and TRBJ1-1; D is unresolved. This CDR3 has 17 residues. V was cut by 2 bases and J by 0 bases, with 16 bases left in between. Germline-derived CDR1 and CDR2 are MNHEY and SVGEGT.

The sample holds a few counts of this clonotype. CDR3 nucleotide sequence: TGCAGTGCTAAAAAGGGGGGAGCAGATACGCAGTATTTT. This encodes CSAKKGGADTQYF. The V gene is TRBV20-1, the J gene TRBJ2-3; D may correspond to TRBD1 or TRBD2 (6 bases each). CDR1 and CDR2 (germline): DFQATT, SNEGSKA (reference sequence). With 4 bases removed from V and 4 bases from J, the gap between germline ends came to 12 bases. This CDR3 region has 13 residues.

The chain links TRBV2 to TRBJ2-5, with D perhaps assigned TRBD1 or TRBD2 (5 bases each). Per the germline V gene, CDR1 is SNHLY and CDR2 is FYNNEI. This CDR3 is built from 13 residues. V was clipped by 7 bases and J by 1 base, with 10 bases between them. CDR3 region: CASTRDGQETQYF. For the CDR3, the DNA is TGTGCCAGCACTCGGGACGGCCAAGAGACCCAGTACTTC. The full variable domain, completed using reference TRBV2 and TRBJ2-5, is EPEVTQTPSHQVTQMGQEVILRCVPISNHLYFYWYRQILGQKVEFLVSFYNNEISEKSEIFDDQFSVERPDGSNFTLKIRSTKLEDSAMYFCASTRDGQETQYFGPGTRLLVL.

By share of the sample, this clonotype is medium-sized. V is TRBV6-1 and J is TRBJ2-5, with D possibly being TRBD2 (6 bases). This CDR3 contains 16 residues. Trimming left V 10 bases short and J 4 bases short, with 25 bases between. Germline V lookup: CDR1 MNHNS, CDR2 SASEGT. The CDR3 reads CATSESAGNGIETQYF. The CDR3 nucleotides read TGTGCCACCAGCGAGTCTGCGGGGAACGGTATAGAGACCCAGTACTTC.

The CDR3 loop is CASSPRLEAEDTQYF. The CDR3 DNA reads as TGTGCCAGCAGCCCCCGACTAGAGGCGGAAGATACGCAGTATTTT. The gene calls are TRBV4-2 and TRBJ2-3; D perhaps matches TRBD2 (6 bases). Trimming cost V 4 bases and J 5 bases, with 16 bases left between them. The CDR3 has 15 residues. Looked up from germline, CDR1 is LGHNA and CDR2 is YNFKEQ.

V and J are TRBV29-1 and TRBJ1-1; D not resolved. This CDR3 region has 16 residues. Deletions cut 6 bases from V and 3 bases from J, with 23 bases between. The germline gives CDR1 SQVTM, CDR2 ANQGSEA. In DNA, the CDR3 is TGCAGCGTCGTCTTACCCAGAGGCCACGGGGACACTGAAGCTTTCTTT. Its protein is CSVVLPRGHGDTEAFF. Drawing the rest from reference TRBV29-1 and TRBJ1-1, the complete variable domain is SAVISQKPSRDICQRGTSLTIQCQVDSQVTMMFWYRQQPGQSLTLIATANQGSEATYESGFVIDKFPISRPNLTFSTLTVSNMSPEDSSIYLCSVVLPRGHGDTEAFFGQGTRLTVV.

Details on this clonotype: A read error may be the cause here, since a much bigger clone is one base away. This chain uses TRBV6-2 or TRBV6-3 with TRBJ1-5; D not resolved. Germline V CDR1 and CDR2: MNHEY, SVGEGT. CDR3 length: 14 amino acids. CDR3 sequence: CATQENHSNQPLHF. CDR3 DNA: TGTGCCACCCAAGAGAATCATAGCAATCAGCCCCTGCATTTT.

This clonotype turned up a few times. The chain carries TRBV11-2 and TRBJ2-1, with 8 nucleotides matching TRBD2. This CDR3 is 16 amino acids long. Germline V gene lookup returns CDR1 SGHAT and CDR2 FQNNGV. The J segment lost 7 bases and the V segment lost 4 bases, leaving 12 bases of the junction unmatched. The CDR3 DNA reads as TGTGCCAGCAGCTCGTGGAGCGGGGGACCTCAAAATGAGCAGTTCTTC. Translating it yields CASSSWSGGPQNEQFF.

This chain connects TRBV5-1 to TRBJ2-1; TRBD2 might be the D (7 bases). The ends were cut back, 0 bases at V and 6 bases at J, with 16 bases in the middle. The CDR3 contains 16 residues. The V gene's germline CDR1 is SGHRS and CDR2 YFSETQ. This CDR3 is CASSLEAGALANEQFF. The CDR3 coding sequence is TGCGCCAGCAGCTTGGAGGCGGGGGCGCTAGCCAATGAGCAGTTCTTC.